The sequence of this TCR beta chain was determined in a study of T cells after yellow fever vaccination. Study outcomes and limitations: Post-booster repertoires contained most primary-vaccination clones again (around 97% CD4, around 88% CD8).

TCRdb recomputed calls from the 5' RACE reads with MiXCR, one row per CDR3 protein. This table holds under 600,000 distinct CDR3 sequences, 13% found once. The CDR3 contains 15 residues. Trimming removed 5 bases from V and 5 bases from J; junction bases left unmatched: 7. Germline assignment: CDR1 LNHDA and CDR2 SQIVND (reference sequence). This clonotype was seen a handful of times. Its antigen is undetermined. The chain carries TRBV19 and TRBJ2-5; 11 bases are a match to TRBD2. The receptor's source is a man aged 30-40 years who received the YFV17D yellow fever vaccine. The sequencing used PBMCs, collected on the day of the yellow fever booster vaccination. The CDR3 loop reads CASSRGTSGRETQYF. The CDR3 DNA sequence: TGTGCCAGTAGTCGAGGGACTAGCGGAAGGGAGACCCAGTACTTC.